This T cell receptor (beta chain) was sequenced in a study of cytomegalovirus exposure and HLA in healthy donors (dated by TCRdb to 2016 to 2017). For context, the study as a whole: According to a later analysis, the roughly 120 validation repertoires were produced on the same platform as the roughly 600 repertoires of the first cohort. A separate validation cohort of 90 to 150 different subjects was used in addition to the roughly 700-subject first cohort. To predict cytomegalovirus infection status, the study brought together high-throughput TCR immunosequencing, statistical association of individual TCRs with disease status, and machine learning. The aim of the study was to test whether cataloging public T cell receptors could identify signatures of past pathogen exposure. Beyond this particular receptor, the publication reports: A later analysis lacked HLA typing for the validation cohort, so it scored co-occurrence in that cohort across all 110 or so repertoires. The authors suggested that the approach could potentially be extended to other disease states and immunological phenotypes. While some public TCRs were present in many individuals, most TCR sequences turned up only very rarely across donors. In vitro tests confirmed that a few of the cytomegalovirus-associated TCR beta chains recognize cytomegalovirus antigens. Of the cluster scores, approximately 94% were above 0 in a later analysis, which found that TCRs clustered in the first cohort also tended to co-occur in the 120 validation repertoires. In both the original and validation cohorts, the classifier was reported to diagnose cytomegalovirus status with high specificity and sensitivity. A total of 150 to 200 TCR beta chains were listed by the study as associated with cytomegalovirus.

Of note for this clone: Its antigen remains undetermined. Per-base qualities were not stored, and no clone one base away is much larger.

The V end gives up 5 bases and the J end 1 base, leaving 10 bases in the junction not matched to a gene. The CDR3 spans 16 residues, from the cysteine through the phenylalanine. The CDR3 DNA has 48 bases and is translated from base 1. As encoded in the germline V gene (reference sequence), CDR1 is LNHDA while CDR2 is SQIVND. The donors were included in the validation cohort of 100 to 150 subjects, a group kept apart from the approximately 650-subject first cohort. Library generation was performed with the immunoSEQ multiplex PCR assay. In the paper's pipeline: A statistical classification framework was developed to diagnose cytomegalovirus status using the catalog of TCR beta chain sequences. The table comes from immuneACCESS by way of TCRdb, which keeps in-frame sequences with V and J called. Part of the clones is missing from these tables; in studies checked, under half for an unresolved V gene and the rest for unknown reasons. The V and J calls and clone size come from that table; D and trimming were worked out from the DNA. This sample has under 75,000 clones in its table, and roughly 80% of those were observed once. Together, the top ten hold 3% of the sample.

The sample was PBMCs. The source is a man aged 30 to 45 in good health and CMV-seronegative. The V and J genes are TRBV19 and TRBJ1-1, and 7 junction bases match TRBD1. The CDR3 reads as follows: CASSSGQPVKNTEAFF. The DNA reads as follows: TGTGCCAGTAGTTCGGGACAGCCAGTGAAGAACACTGAAGCTTTCTTT.